This T cell receptor (beta chain) was documented in a study of cytomegalovirus exposure and HLA in healthy donors. Study conclusions and caveats: The authors confirmed in vitro that a few CMV-associated chains were specific for CMV antigens.

Worth noting for this clone: Its target is unknown.

PCR amplification relied on 60 Vbeta primers (plus 13 Jbeta primers). Measured with immunoSEQ multiplex PCR; TCRdb has only the in-frame clones, and not every one. The sample consists of 100,000 to 150,000 clones, 60% to 85% of them appearing once. The sample comprised PBMCs. This TCR was sampled from a middle-aged woman in good health and CMV-seronegative.

DNA for the CDR3: TGTGCCAGCACCCCAGGGACAGGCCCCTACGAGCAGTACTTC. This sequence encodes CASTPGTGPYEQYF. The rearrangement joins TRBV7-2 to TRBJ2-7; 8 positions agree with TRBD1. The germline V gene has CDR1 SGHTA and CDR2 FQGNSA. V was pared by 7 bases and J by 2 bases, with 7 bases of the junction left unmatched. The CDR3 has 14 amino acids.